In this sample, the clone carrying this T cell receptor beta chain turned up once. Trimming took off 0 bases at V and 9 bases at J, with 9 bases between the two ends. The CDR3 has 13 amino acids. Germline CDR1 MGHRA, CDR2 YSYEKL. These data are taken from a study of blood T cell repertoires in COVID-19. For the study at large: The United States, Italy and Spain were the sources of the acute and convalescent COVID-19 samples.

Produced via immunoSEQ multiplex PCR; TCRdb's table is partial and in-frame only. The sample has approximately 250,000 clones, roughly 86% seen once. Sequenced: peripheral blood. The TCR was taken from a man aged 35-49 years with active or convalescent COVID-19. This chain connects TRBV4-1 to TRBJ1-5; tentatively, D is TRBD1 (5 bases). This chain's CDR3 is CASSQDPGGPQHF. Here the CDR3 DNA reads TGCGCCAGCAGCCAAGATCCCGGGGGGCCCCAGCATTTT.